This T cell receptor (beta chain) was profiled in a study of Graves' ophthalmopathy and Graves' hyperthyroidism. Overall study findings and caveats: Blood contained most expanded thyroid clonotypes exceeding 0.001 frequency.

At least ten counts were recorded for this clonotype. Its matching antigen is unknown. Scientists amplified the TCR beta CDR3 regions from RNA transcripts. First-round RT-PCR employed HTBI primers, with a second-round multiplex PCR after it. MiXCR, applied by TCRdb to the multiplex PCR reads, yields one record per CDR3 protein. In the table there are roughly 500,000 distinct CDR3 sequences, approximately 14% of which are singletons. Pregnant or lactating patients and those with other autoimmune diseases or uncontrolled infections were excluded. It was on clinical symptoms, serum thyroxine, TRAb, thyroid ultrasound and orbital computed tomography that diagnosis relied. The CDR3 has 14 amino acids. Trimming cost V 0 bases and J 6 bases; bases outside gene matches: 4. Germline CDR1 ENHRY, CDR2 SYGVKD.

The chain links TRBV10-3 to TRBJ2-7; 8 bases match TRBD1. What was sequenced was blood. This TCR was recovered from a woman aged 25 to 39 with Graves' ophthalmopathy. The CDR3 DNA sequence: TGTGCCATCAGTGAGTCTCAGGGGGCAGCCGAGCAGTACTTC. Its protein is CAISESQGAAEQYF.